This TCR beta chain was captured in a study of neurological immune-mediated disorders. Study-level findings and limits: The greatest TCR clonal expansion appeared in HTLV-1-associated myelopathy and the smallest, falling below healthy controls, in multiple sclerosis.

To note about this clonotype: Its antigen is currently unknown.

Germline V gene sequence: CDR1 SGDLS, CDR2 YYNGEE. This CDR3 is 18 amino acids long. V shed 4 bases, J shed 3 bases, and the junction held 17 bases outside the gene matches. The cDNA came from 5'RACE, which used 10-nucleotide random UMIs. Over 170 million TCR-beta sequences, together covering 15-18 subjects, were produced by every individual sequencing run that was carried out. TCRdb reprocessed the 5' RACE reads with MiXCR, giving one entry per CDR3 protein. The table has about 10,000 distinct CDR3 sequences, roughly 20% seen once. The genes are TRBV9 and TRBJ2-7; 9 bases are shared with TRBD1. This clonotype originated in a woman aged 55-69 years with HTLV-1-associated myelopathy (HAM/TSP). Sequenced material: CD8+ T cells from blood. The CDR3 here is CASSPRTGVRLFGYEQYF. The CDR3 nucleotides read TGTGCCAGCAGCCCCAGGACAGGGGTCCGGCTCTTTGGCTACGAGCAGTACTTC.